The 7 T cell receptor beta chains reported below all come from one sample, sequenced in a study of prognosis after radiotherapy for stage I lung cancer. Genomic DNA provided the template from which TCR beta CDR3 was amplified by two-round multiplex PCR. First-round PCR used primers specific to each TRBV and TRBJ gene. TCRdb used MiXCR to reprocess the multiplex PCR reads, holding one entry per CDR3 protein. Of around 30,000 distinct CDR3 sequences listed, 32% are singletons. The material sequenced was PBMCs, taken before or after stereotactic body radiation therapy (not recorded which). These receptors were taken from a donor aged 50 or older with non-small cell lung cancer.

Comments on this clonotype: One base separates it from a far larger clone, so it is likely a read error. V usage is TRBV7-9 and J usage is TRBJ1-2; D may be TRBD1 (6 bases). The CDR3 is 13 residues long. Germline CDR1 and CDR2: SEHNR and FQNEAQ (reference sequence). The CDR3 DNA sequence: TGCGCCAGCAGTGGGGGGGGCCACCCTGGCTACACCTTC. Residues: CASSGGGHPGYTF.

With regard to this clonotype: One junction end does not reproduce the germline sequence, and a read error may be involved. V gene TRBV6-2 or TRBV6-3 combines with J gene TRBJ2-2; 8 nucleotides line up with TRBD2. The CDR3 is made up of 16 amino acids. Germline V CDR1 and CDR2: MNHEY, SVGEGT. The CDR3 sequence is CASSYASSGSTWELFF. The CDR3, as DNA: TGTGCCAGCAGTTACGCCAGCAGCGGGAGCACCTGGGAGCTTTTTTTT.

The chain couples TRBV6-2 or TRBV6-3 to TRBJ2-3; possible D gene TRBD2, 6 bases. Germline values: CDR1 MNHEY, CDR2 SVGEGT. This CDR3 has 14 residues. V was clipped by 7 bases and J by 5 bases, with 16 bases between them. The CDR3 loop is CASNATGTEDTQYF. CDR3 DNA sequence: TGTGCCAGCAACGCCACTGGGACTGAAGATACGCAGTATTTT.

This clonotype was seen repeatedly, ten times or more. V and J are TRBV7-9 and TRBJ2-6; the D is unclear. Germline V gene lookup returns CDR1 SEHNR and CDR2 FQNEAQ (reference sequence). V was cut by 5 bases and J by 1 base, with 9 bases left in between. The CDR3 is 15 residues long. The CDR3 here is CASSTHDSGANVLTF. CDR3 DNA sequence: TGTGCCAGCAGCACACATGATTCTGGGGCCAACGTCCTGACTTTC.

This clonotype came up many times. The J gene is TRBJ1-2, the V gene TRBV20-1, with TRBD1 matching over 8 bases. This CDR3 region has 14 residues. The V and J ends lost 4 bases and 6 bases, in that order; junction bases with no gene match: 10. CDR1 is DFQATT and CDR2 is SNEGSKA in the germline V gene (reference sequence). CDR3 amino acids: CSAKESGGLDGYTF. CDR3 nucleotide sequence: TGCAGTGCTAAAGAATCAGGGGGCCTAGATGGCTACACCTTC.

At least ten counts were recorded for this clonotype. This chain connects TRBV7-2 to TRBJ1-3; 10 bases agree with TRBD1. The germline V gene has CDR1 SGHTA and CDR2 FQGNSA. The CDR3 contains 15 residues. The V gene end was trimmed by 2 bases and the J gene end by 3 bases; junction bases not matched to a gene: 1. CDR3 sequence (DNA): TGTGCCAGCAGCTTACGGACAGGGGGTGGAAACACCATATATTTT. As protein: CASSLRTGGGNTIYF.

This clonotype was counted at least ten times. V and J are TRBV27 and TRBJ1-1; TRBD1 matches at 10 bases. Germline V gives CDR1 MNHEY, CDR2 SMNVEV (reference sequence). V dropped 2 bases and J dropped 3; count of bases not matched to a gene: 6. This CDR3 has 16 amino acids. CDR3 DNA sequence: TGTGCCAGCAGTTTAGGGACAGGGGCCGGGCACACTGAAGCTTTCTTT. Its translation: CASSLGTGAGHTEAFF.